These 16 T cell receptor beta chains came from one sample sequenced in a study of T cells in Graves' hyperthyroidism and ophthalmopathy. Amplification targeted TCR beta CDR3 regions from RNA transcripts. TCR CDR3 regions were first amplified by RT-PCR with HTBI primers. TCRdb itself ran the multiplex PCR reads through MiXCR, one entry per CDR3 protein. The sample carries hundreds of thousands of distinct CDR3 sequences, approximately 15% recorded once. The sample was blood. The receptors come from a woman in her thirties or forties with Graves' hyperthyroidism.

This clonotype has at least ten counts. V gene TRBV6-2 or TRBV6-3 combines with J gene TRBJ2-7; the D gene is possibly TRBD2 (6 bases). The V and J ends lost 3 bases and 2 bases respectively, with 14 bases between them. The CDR3 loop spans 15 amino acids. Germline CDR1 reads MNHEY; CDR2 reads SVGEGT. DNA of the CDR3: TGTGCCAGCAGTTATCAGGGACTTGGGGCCTACGAGCAGTACTTC. Translating it yields CASSYQGLGAYEQYF.

About this clonotype itself: At one end, the junction sequence differs from germline, possibly due to a read error. The V and J genes are TRBV12-3 or TRBV12-4 and TRBJ2-1; D remains unclear. The CDR3 is 14 amino acids. CDR3: CASLYVGSHNEQFF. For the CDR3, the DNA is TGTGCCAGCCTATATGTGGGCTCCCACAATGAGCAGTTCTTC.

At least ten counts were recorded for this clonotype. The chain joins TRBV7-8 to TRBJ1-1; D unresolved. Between the trimmed V and J ends, which lost 1 base and 4 bases, there was a span of 10 bases. This CDR3 is built from 14 residues. The germline gives CDR1 SGHVS, CDR2 FQNEAQ. The CDR3 nucleotides are TGTGCCAGCAGCTTAGGAGGTTCGGCCACTGAAGCTTTCTTT. Protein sequence: CASSLGGSATEAFF.

The sample holds many counts of this clonotype. The V call is TRBV5-6, the J call TRBJ1-2; D might be TRBD1 (5 bases). CDR1 is SGHDT, CDR2 YYEEEE, per germline. Trimming stripped 4 bases from V and 4 bases from J, with 17 bases between. The CDR3 sequence is 15 residues long. The CDR3 protein is CASSRRDGEAYGYTF. CDR3 sequence (DNA): TGTGCCAGCAGCCGAAGGGACGGAGAGGCCTATGGCTACACCTTC.

This clonotype was counted ten times or more. The chain joins TRBV3-1 to TRBJ2-1, with D maybe TRBD1 (5 bases). The V end was cut by 3 bases, the J end by 0 bases, with 12 bases between. Germline V gene lookup returns CDR1 LGHDT and CDR2 YNNKEL (reference sequence). The CDR3 consists of 16 residues. The CDR3 bases are TGTGCCAGCAGCCACACCGCAGGGTTCTCCTACAATGAGCAGTTCTTC. It translates to CASSHTAGFSYNEQFF.

This clonotype was picked up many times. This chain joins TRBV9 and TRBJ1-2; tentative D call: TRBD1 (5 bases). The germline gives CDR1 SGDLS, CDR2 YYNGEE. CDR3 length: 15 amino acids. V was clipped by 2 bases and J by 1 base, with 12 bases between them. CDR3 in DNA: TGTGCCAGCAGCGTCGACAGTCGATTTAACTATGGCTACACCTTC. Amino acid sequence: CASSVDSRFNYGYTF.

This clonotype was recorded a few times. This may come from a read error, since a much larger clone is one base off. The V call is TRBV12-3 or TRBV12-4, the J call TRBJ2-7, with D possibly being TRBD1 (6 bases). V lost 4 bases and J 6 bases, leaving 22 bases between the germline ends. This CDR3 has 16 residues. CDR3 nucleotide sequence: TGTGCCAGCAGTTCATCCCTAGGTGGGGGCGTGTGCGAGCAGTACTTC. Protein sequence: CASSSSLGGGVCEQYF.

This clonotype occurred a few times. The rearrangement links TRBV2 to TRBJ2-7; 9 nucleotides agree with TRBD1. The CDR3 spans 19 residues. The V segment lost 7 bases and the J segment 3 bases; nucleotides outside the gene matches: 22. Germline CDR1 and CDR2: SNHLY and FYNNEI. The CDR3 loop is CASTPNPSTGGITLYEQYF. The CDR3 DNA reads as TGTGCCAGCACTCCCAACCCCTCTACAGGGGGCATAACCCTCTACGAGCAGTACTTC.

The chain joins TRBV2 to TRBJ2-7; the match to TRBD2 covers 9 bases. V dropped 1 base and J dropped 3; count of bases not matched to a gene: 1. The CDR3 has 14 amino acids. Germline lookup yields CDR1 SNHLY and CDR2 FYNNEI. DNA of the CDR3: TGTGCCAGCAGTGAAGGGCGGGAGGGCTACGAGCAGTACTTC. Its translation: CASSEGREGYEQYF.

This clonotype showed up many times. The chain couples TRBV28 to TRBJ2-3, with D perhaps matching TRBD2 (5 bases). Germline V lookup: CDR1 MDHEN, CDR2 SYDVKM. Trimming shortened V by 4 bases and J by 1 base, and 9 bases separated the two germline ends. The CDR3 has 14 residues. The CDR3 bases are TGTGCCAGCAGTTCGGGGTGGGGCACAGATACGCAGTATTTT. Amino acid sequence: CASSSGWGTDTQYF.

This clonotype was recorded at least ten times. The chain employs TRBV12-3 or TRBV12-4 and TRBJ2-7, with 8 bases identical to TRBD2. The CDR3 has 14 residues. The V segment lost 2 bases and the J segment 5 bases; nucleotides outside the gene matches: 5. This chain's CDR3 is CASSLSAGAHEQYF. The CDR3 DNA is TGTGCCAGCAGTTTATCAGCGGGAGCTCACGAGCAGTACTTC.

There are many counts of this clonotype. The genes are TRBV18 and TRBJ2-1, with 9 bases identical to TRBD2. J gave up 12 bases and V 2 bases, and 11 bases lay outside the gene matches. Germline CDR1 and CDR2: KGHSH and LQKENI. CDR3 length: 15 amino acids. The CDR3 DNA reads as TGTGCCAGCTCACCAGGATTGGATAGCGGGAGTCTGCAGTTCTTC. It specifies CASSPGLDSGSLQFF.

This clonotype showed up just a few times. The V call is TRBV6-1, the J call TRBJ1-1; D is undetermined. This CDR3 has 11 residues. Trimming took 10 bases from V and 0 from J, leaving 6 bases between them. CDR1 and CDR2 from the germline V gene are MNHNS and SASEGT. CDR3 bases: TGTGCCATTGACTTGAACACTGAAGCTTTCTTT. Amino acids: CAIDLNTEAFF.

This clonotype was counted many times. The chain combines TRBV20-1 with TRBJ2-3, with D tentatively TRBD2 (5 bases). The V and J ends lost 6 bases and 0 bases respectively, with 10 bases between them. Germline assignment: CDR1 DFQATT and CDR2 SNEGSKA (reference sequence). This CDR3 is 13 amino acids long. CDR3 sequence reads: CSAGERSTDTQYF. The CDR3 coding sequence is TGCAGTGCCGGGGAACGTAGCACAGATACGCAGTATTTT.

This clonotype appeared many times. This chain connects TRBV6-1 to TRBJ2-3; D is uncertain. Germline V gives CDR1 MNHNS, CDR2 SASEGT. The CDR3 runs 15 residues. Trimming left V 4 bases short and J 0 bases short, with 11 bases between. The CDR3 sequence is CASSGVGLSTDTQYF. CDR3 coding DNA: TGTGCCAGCAGTGGTGTGGGTCTTAGCACAGATACGCAGTATTTT.

The genes are TRBV6-6 and TRBJ2-5, with TRBD2 matching 11 bases. Germline CDR1 is MNHNY and CDR2 is SVGAGI (reference sequence). The CDR3 totals 15 residues. V gave up 2 bases and J gave up 5 bases; unmatched junction bases: 4. The CDR3 DNA reads as TGTGCCAGCAGTTACAATAGCGGGAGGGGCGAGACCCAGTACTTC. Translation: CASSYNSGRGETQYF.